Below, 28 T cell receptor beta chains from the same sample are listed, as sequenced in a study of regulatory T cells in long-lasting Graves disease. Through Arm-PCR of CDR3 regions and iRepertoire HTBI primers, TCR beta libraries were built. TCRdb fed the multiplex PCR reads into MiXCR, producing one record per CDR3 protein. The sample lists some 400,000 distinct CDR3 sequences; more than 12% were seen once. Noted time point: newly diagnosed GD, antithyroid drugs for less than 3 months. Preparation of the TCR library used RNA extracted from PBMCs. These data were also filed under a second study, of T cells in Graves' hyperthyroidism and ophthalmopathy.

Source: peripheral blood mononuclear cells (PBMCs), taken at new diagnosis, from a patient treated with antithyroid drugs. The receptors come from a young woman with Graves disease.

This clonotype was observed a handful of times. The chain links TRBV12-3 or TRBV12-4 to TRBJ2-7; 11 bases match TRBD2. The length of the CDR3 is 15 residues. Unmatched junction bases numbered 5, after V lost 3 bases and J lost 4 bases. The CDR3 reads CASSLSGLAAYEQYF. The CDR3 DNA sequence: TGTGCCAGCAGTTTGTCGGGACTAGCGGCTTACGAGCAGTACTTC.

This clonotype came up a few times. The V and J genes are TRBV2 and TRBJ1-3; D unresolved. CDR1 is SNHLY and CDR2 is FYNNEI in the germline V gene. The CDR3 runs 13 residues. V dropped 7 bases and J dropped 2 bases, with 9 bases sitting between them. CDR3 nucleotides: TGTGCCAGCACGCAGGAAACTGGAAACACCATATATTTT. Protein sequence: CASTQETGNTIYF.

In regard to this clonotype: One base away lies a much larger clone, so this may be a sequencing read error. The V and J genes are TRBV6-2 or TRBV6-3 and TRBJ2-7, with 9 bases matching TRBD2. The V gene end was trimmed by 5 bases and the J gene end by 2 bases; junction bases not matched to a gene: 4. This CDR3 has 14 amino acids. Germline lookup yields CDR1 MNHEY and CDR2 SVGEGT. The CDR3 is CASSTGTSPYEQYF. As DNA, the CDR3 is TGTGCCAGCAGTACCGGGACTAGCCCCTACGAGCAGTACTTC.

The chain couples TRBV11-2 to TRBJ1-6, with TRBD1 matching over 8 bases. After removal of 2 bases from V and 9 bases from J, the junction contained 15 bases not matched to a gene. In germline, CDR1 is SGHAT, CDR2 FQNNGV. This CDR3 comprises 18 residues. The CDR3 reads CASSLSGLRQGPISPLHF. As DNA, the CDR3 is TGTGCCAGCAGCTTATCCGGGCTTAGACAGGGGCCCATTTCACCCCTCCACTTT.

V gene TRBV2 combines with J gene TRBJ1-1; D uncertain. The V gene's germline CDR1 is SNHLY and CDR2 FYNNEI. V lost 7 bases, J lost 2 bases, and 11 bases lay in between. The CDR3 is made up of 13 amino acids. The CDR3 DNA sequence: TGTGCCAGCACCGACGAATTAAACACTGAAGCTTTCTTT. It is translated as CASTDELNTEAFF.

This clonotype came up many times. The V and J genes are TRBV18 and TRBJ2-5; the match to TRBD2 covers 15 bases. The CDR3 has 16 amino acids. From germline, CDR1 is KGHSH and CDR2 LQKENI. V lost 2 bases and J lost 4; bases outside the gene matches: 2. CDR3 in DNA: TGTGCCAGCTCACCATCGGGACTAGCGGGAGGAGAGACCCAGTACTTC. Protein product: CASSPSGLAGGETQYF.

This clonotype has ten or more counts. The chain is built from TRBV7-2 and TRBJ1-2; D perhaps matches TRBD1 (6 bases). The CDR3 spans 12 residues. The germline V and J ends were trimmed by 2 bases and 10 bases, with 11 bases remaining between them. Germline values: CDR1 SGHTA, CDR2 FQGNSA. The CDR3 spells CASSLRGALYTF. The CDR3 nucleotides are TGTGCCAGCAGCTTACGGGGGGCCCTCTACACCTTC.

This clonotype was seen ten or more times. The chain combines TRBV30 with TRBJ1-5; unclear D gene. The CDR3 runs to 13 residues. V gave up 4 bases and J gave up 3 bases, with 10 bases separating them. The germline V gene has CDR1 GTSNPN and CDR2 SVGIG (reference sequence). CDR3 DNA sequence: TGTGCCTGGACTGGAGGGAACAATCAGCCCCAGCATTTT. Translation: CAWTGGNNQPQHF. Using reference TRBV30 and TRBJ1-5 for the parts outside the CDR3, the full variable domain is SQTIHQWPATLVQPVGSPLSLECTVEGTSNPNLYWYRQAAGRGLQLLFYSVGIGQISSEVPQNLSASRPQDRQFILSSKKLLLSDSGFYLCAWTGGNNQPQHFGDGTRLSIL.

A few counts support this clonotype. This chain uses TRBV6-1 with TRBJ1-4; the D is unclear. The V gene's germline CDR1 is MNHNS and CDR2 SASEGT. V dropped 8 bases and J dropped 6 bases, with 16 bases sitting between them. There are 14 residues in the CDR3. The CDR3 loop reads CASGETRPYEKLFF. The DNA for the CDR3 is TGTGCCAGCGGCGAAACCCGGCCCTATGAAAAACTGTTTTTT.

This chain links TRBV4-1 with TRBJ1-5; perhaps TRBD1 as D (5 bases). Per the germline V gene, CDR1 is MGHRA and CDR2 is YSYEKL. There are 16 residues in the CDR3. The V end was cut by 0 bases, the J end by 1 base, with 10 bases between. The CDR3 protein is CASSQDWAGSNQPQHF. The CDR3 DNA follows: TGCGCCAGCAGCCAAGATTGGGCAGGGAGCAATCAGCCCCAGCATTTT.

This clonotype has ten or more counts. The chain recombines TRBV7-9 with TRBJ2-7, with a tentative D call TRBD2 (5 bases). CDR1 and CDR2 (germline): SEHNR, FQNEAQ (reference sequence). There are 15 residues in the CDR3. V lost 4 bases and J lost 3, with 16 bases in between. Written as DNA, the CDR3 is TGTGCCAGCAGCTCCCTCCTCACTGGGAGCTACGAGCAGTACTTC. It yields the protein CASSSLLTGSYEQYF.

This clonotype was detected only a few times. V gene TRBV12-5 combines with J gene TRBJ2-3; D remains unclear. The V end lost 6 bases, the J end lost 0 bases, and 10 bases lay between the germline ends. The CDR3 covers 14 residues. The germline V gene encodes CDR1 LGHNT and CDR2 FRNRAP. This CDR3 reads CASGHSASTDTQYF. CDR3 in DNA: TGTGCTAGTGGCCATTCAGCTAGCACAGATACGCAGTATTTT.

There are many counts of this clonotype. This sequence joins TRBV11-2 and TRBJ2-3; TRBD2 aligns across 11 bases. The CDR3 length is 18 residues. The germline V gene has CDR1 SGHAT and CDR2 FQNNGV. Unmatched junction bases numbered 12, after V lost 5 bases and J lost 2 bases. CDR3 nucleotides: TGTGCCAGCAGCACAACGGGGACTAGCGGTACTTCCACAGATACGCAGTATTTT. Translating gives CASSTTGTSGTSTDTQYF.

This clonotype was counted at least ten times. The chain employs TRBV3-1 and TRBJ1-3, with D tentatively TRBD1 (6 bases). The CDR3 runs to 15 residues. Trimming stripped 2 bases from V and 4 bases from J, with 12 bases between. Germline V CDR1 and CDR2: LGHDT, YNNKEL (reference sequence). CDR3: CASSQQAGGGNTIYF. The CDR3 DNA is TGTGCCAGCAGCCAACAGGCTGGGGGCGGAAACACCATATATTTT.

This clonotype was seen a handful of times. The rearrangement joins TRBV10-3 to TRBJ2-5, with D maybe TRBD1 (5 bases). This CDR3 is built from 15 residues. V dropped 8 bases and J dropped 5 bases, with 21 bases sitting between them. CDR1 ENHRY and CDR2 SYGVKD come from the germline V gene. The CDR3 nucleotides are TGTGCCATCGGACAATTCGACAAGGCCCAGGAGACCCAGTACTTC. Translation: CAIGQFDKAQETQYF.

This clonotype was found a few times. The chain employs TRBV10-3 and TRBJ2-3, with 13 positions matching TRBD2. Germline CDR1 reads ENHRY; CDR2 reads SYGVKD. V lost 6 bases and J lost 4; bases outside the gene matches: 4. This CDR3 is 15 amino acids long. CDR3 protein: CAIRNTSGRADTQYF. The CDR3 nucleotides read TGTGCCATCAGAAACACTAGCGGGAGGGCAGATACGCAGTATTTT.

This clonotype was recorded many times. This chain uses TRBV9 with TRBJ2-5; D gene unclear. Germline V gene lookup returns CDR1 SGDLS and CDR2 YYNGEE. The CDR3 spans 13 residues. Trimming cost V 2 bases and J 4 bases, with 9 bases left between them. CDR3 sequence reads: CASSVDRLETQYF. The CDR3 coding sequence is TGTGCCAGCAGCGTGGACCGATTAGAGACCCAGTACTTC.

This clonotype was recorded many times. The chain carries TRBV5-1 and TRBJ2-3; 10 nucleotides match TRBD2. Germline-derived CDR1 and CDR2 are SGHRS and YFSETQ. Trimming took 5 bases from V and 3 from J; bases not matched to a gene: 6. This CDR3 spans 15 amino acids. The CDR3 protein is CASRKAGGPTDTQYF. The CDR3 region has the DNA TGCGCCAGCAGGAAAGCGGGAGGGCCAACAGATACGCAGTATTTT.

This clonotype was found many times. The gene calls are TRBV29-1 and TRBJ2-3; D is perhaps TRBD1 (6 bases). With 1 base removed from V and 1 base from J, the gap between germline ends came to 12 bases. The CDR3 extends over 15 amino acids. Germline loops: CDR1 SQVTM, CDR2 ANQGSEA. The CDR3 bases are TGCAGCGTTGAAGCAGGGGTCGCCCGCACAGATACGCAGTATTTT. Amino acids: CSVEAGVARTDTQYF.

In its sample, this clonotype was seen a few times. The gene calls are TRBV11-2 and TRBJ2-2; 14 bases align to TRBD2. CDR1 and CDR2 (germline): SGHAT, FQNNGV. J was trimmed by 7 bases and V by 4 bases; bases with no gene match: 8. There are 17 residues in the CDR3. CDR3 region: CASSSGLAGEWNGELFF. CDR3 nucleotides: TGTGCCAGCAGCTCGGGACTAGCGGGAGAATGGAACGGGGAGCTGTTTTTT.

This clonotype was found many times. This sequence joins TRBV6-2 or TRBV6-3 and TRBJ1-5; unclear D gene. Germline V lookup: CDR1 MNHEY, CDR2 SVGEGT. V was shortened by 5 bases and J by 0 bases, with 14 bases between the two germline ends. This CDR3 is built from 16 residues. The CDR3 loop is CASSVGSGISNQPQHF. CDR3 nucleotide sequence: TGTGCCAGCAGTGTAGGGTCGGGGATTAGCAATCAGCCCCAGCATTTT.

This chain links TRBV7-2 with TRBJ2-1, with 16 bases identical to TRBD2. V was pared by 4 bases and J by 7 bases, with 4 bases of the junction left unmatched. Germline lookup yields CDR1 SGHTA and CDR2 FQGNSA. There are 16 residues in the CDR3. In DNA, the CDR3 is TGTGCCAGCAGCTCGGGACTAGCGGGAGGGCCGAATGAGCAGTTCTTC. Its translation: CASSSGLAGGPNEQFF.

The CDR3 region has the DNA TGCGCCAGCAGCCAATTCTGGAATAGCGGGAGGGTAGGGACAGATACGCAGTATTTT. It yields the protein CASSQFWNSGRVGTDTQYF. The V call is TRBV4-1, the J call TRBJ2-3; TRBD2 aligns across 11 bases. Germline CDR1 reads MGHRA; CDR2 reads YSYEKL. This CDR3 contains 19 residues. Unmatched junction bases numbered 13, after V lost 2 bases and J lost 3 bases.

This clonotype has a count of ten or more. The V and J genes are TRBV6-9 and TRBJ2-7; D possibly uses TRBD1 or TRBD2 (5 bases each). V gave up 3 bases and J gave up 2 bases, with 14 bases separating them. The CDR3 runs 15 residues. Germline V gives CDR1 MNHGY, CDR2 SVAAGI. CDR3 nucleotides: TGTGCCAGCAGTTACCTCGGGACCTTGGCCTACGAGCAGTACTTC. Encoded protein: CASSYLGTLAYEQYF.

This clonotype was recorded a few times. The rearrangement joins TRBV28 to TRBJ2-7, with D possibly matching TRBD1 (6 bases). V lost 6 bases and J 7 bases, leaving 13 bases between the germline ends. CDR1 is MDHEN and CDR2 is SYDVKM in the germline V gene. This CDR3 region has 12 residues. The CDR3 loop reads CASRSTGFEQYF. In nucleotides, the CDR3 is TGTGCCAGCAGAAGCACAGGGTTTGAGCAGTACTTC.

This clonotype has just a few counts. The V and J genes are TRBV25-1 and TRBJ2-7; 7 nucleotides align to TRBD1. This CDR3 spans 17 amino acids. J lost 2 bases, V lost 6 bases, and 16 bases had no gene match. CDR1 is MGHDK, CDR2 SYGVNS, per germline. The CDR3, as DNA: TGTGCCAGCAGCGAGGGGCTAATGGTTCAGGGGGCCTACGAGCAGTACTTC. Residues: CASSEGLMVQGAYEQYF.

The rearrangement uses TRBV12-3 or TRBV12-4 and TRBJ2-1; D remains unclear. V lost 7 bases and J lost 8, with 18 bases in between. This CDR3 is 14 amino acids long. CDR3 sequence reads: CASTPGVFDDEQFF. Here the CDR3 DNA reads TGTGCCAGCACCCCCGGAGTTTTTGACGATGAGCAGTTCTTC.

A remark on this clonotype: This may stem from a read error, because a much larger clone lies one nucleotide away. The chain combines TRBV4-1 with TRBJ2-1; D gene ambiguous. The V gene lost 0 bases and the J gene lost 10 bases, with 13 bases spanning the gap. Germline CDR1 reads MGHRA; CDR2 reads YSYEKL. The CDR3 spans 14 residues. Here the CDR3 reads CASSQDLLPYEQFF. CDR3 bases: TGCGCCAGCAGCCAAGATCTGCTGCCCTACGAGCAGTTCTTC.